In this sample, the clone carrying this T cell receptor (beta chain) turned up many times. Additional DNA sequences in this sample encode the identical CDR3. With MiXCR, TCRdb reprocessed the PCR reads. This sample has about 15,000 clones, with just over 25% found just once. Germline V gene sequence: CDR1 SGHRS, CDR2 YFSETQ. V dropped 0 bases and J dropped 4; count of bases not matched to a gene: 2. The CDR3 runs 16 residues. This specimen comes from a study of metastatic and nonmetastatic thyroid tumors. Nobody among the patients had been given any treatment before thyroid surgery. The sequenced material came from tumor tissue. This clonotype originated in a female donor with papillary thyroid cancer or a benign thyroid nodule (not recorded which). Some clones in this sample may be carry-over from other donors' samples. This chain connects TRBV5-1 to TRBJ2-7; 15 nucleotides match TRBD2. CDR3 nucleotide sequence: TGCGCCAGCAGCTTGGCCGGGACTAGCGGGGGGTACGAGCAGTACTTC. Its translation: CASSLAGTSGGYEQYF. Full variable domain (remainder filled in from reference TRBV5-1 and TRBJ2-7): KAGVTQTPRYLIKTRGQQVTLSCSPISGHRSVSWYQQTPGQGLQFLFEYFSETQRNKGNFPGRFSGRQFSNSRSEMNVSTLELGDSALYLCASSLAGTSGGYEQYFGPGTRLTVT.